This T cell receptor beta chain was identified in a study of T cell responses to AZD1222 COVID-19 vaccine. This clone occurred once. The target antigen is unknown. Looked up from germline, CDR1 is LNHDA and CDR2 is SQIVND (reference sequence). V shed 6 bases and J shed 6 bases, with 14 bases lying between them. The CDR3 consists of 13 residues. Study findings and constraints: Among the donors, most were white British and more were female, and clonal diversity was possibly underestimated.

Profiling relied on immunoSEQ multiplex PCR, and the TCRdb table lists in-frame clones only, not all of them. The table has 60,000 to 75,000 clones, around three quarters seen once. The TCR originated in an adult who received the AZD1222 COVID-19 vaccine. The sample was peripheral blood, taken 28 days after the second AZD1222 dose. This chain joins TRBV19 and TRBJ2-5; tentatively, D is TRBD2 (6 bases). CDR3 amino acids: CASSRTGEKTQYF. As DNA, the CDR3 is TGTGCCAGTAGCAGGACGGGAGAAAAGACCCAGTACTTC.